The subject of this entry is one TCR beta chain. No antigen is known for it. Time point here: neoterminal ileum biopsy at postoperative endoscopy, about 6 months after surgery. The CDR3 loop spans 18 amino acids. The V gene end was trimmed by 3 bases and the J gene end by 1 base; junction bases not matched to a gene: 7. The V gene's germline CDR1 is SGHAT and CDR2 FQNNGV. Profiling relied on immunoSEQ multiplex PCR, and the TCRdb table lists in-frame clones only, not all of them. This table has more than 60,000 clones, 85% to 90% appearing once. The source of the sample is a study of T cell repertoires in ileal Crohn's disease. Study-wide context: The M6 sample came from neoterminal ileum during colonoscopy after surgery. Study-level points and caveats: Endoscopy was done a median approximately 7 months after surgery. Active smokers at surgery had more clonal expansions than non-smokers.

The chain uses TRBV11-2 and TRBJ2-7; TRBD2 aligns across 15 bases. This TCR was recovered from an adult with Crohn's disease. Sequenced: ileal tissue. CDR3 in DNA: TGTGCCAGCAGCTTTTTGGGACTAGCGGGAGGCCCATCCTACGAGCAGTACTTC. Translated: CASSFLGLAGGPSYEQYF.